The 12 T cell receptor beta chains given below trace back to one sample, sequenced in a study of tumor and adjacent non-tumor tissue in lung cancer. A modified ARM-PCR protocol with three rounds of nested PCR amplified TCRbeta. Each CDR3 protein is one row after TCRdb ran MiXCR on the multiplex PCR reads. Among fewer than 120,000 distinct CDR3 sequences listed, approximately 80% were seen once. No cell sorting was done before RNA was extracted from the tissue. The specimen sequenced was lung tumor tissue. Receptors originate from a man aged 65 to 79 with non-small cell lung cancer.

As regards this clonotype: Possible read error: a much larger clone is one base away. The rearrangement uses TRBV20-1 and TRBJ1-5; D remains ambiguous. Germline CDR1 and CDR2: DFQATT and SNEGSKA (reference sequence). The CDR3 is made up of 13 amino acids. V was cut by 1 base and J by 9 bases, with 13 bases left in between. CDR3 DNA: TGCAGTGCTAGAGTTCCCGGCTATCGGCCCCAGCATTTT. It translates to CSARVPGYRPQHF.

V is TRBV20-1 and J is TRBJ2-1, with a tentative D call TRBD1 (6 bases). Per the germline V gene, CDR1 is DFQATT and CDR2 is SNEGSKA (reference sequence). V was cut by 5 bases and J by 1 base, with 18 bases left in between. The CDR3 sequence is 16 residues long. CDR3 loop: CSAGGTGQLSYNEQFF. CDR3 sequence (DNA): TGCAGTGCTGGAGGAACAGGACAGCTATCCTACAATGAGCAGTTCTTC.

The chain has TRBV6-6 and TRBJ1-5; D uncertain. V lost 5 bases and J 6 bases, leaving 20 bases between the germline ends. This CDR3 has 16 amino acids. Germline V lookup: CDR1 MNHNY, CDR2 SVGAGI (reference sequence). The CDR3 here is CASSLEPPGFIQPQHF. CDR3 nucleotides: TGTGCCAGCAGTCTAGAGCCTCCAGGATTTATTCAGCCCCAGCATTTT.

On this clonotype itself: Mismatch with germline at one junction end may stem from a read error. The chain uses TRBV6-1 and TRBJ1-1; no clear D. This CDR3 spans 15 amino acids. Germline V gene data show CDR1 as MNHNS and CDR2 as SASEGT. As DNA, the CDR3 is TGCGCCAGCAGTAAAAACAGCCTGACGAACACTGAAGCTTTCTTT. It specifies CASSKNSLTNTEAFF.

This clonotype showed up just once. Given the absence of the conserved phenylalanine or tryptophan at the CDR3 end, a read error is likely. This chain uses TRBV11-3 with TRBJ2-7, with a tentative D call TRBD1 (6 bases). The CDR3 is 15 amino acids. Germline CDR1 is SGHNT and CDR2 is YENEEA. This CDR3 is CVGSLTGLFSYEQYI. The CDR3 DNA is TGTGTCGGCAGCTTAACAGGGCTTTTTTCCTACGAGCAGTACATC.

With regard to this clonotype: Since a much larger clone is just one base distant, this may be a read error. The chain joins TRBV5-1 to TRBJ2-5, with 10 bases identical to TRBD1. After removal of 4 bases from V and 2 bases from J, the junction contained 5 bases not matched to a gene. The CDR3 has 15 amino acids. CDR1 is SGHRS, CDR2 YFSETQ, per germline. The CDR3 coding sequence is TGCGCCAGCAGCATGGGGGGACAGGGGCAAGAGACCCAGTACTTC. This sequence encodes CASSMGGQGQETQYF.

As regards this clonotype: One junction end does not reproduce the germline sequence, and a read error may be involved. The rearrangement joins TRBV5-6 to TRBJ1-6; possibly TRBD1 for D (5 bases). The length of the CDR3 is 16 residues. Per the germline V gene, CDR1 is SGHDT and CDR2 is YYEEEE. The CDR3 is CASSFGGSSYNPPLHF. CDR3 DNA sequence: TGTGCCAGCAGTTTCGGGGGTAGCTCCTATAATCCACCCCTCCACTTT.

Written as DNA, the CDR3 is TGTGCCAGCAGCCCGACAGGGGGCTACTTAGGAAGCGATCAGCCCCAGCATTTT. Translating gives CASSPTGGYLGSDQPQHF. The genes are TRBV12-3 or TRBV12-4 and TRBJ1-5, with 10 bases aligning to TRBD1. This CDR3 comprises 18 residues. Trimming cost V 6 bases and J 5 bases; bases outside gene matches: 16.

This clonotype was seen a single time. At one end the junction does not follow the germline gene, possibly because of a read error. CDR3 sequence: CTSSLFDGYEQYF. The CDR3 region has the DNA TGTACCAGCAGCTTGTTTGATGGATACGAGCAGTATTTC. The rearrangement uses TRBV11-1 and TRBJ2-7; no definite D call. Germline loops: CDR1 SGHAT, CDR2 FQDESV (reference sequence). The CDR3 has 13 residues.

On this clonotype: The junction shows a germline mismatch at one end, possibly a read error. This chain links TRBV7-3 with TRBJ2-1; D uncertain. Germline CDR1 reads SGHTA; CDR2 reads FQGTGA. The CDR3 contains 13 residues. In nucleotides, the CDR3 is TGTGCCAGCAGCGAGTCAAACTACAATGAGCATTTCTTC. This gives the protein CASSESNYNEHFF.

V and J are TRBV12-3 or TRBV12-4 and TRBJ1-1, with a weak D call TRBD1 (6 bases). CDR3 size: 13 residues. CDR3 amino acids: CPNSFRDTQRAFF. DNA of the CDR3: TGTCCCAACAGCTTTCGGGACACACAGAGAGCTTTCTTT.

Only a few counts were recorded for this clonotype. Written as DNA, the CDR3 is TGCAGCGCTGACGTAACGCGGGGTACCGGGGAGCTGTTTTTT. It translates to CSADVTRGTGELFF. V gene TRBV29-1 combines with J gene TRBJ2-2; perhaps TRBD2 as D (6 bases). Trimming pared 7 bases from V and 5 bases from J, leaving 17 bases between. The CDR3 extends over 14 amino acids. Looked up from germline, CDR1 is SQVTM and CDR2 is ANQGSEA.